The 21 T cell receptor beta chains reported below all come from one sample, sequenced in a study of blood T cells in healthy people across ages. A second PCR, run for roughly 7 to 12 cycles, used a sample-barcoded 5' primer plus a J-beta primer mix. TCRdb reprocessed the 5' RACE reads via MiXCR and lists one record per CDR3 protein. The table has approximately 880,000 distinct CDR3 sequences, about 48% seen once; the top ten hold around an eighth. Material: blood. The receptors originated from a man aged 30-40 years in good health.

The chain couples TRBV7-9 to TRBJ1-2, with a tentative D call TRBD1 (5 bases). This CDR3 contains 15 residues. Trimming cost V 4 bases and J 0 bases, with 12 bases left between them. The germline gives CDR1 SEHNR, CDR2 FQNEAQ (reference sequence). As DNA, the CDR3 is TGTGCCAGCAGCTACGCGACAGCGACTAACTATGGCTACACCTTC. It specifies CASSYATATNYGYTF.

This clonotype was found many times. The rearrangement joins TRBV27 to TRBJ2-1; D is unresolved. There are 13 residues in the CDR3. Trimming stripped 1 base from V and 5 bases from J, with 6 bases between. Germline V gives CDR1 MNHEY, CDR2 SMNVEV (reference sequence). This CDR3 is CASSLFPNNEQFF. The CDR3 DNA follows: TGTGCCAGCAGTTTATTCCCTAACAATGAGCAGTTCTTC.

The V call is TRBV10-3, the J call TRBJ2-5; D may be TRBD1 (6 bases). V lost 4 bases and J 1 base, leaving 7 bases between the germline ends. The CDR3 has 13 amino acids. Germline V lookup: CDR1 ENHRY, CDR2 SYGVKD. The CDR3 loop is CAISGGLQETQYF. CDR3 nucleotide sequence: TGTGCCATCAGTGGGGGGCTCCAAGAGACCCAGTACTTC.

This rearrangement joins TRBV2 to TRBJ2-7; the D is unclear. CDR1 is SNHLY and CDR2 is FYNNEI in the germline V gene. Deletions cut 3 bases from V and 3 bases from J, with 9 bases between. This CDR3 has 13 amino acids. In DNA form, the CDR3 reads TGTGCCAGCAGTGATCGACCGGGCTACGAGCAGTACTTC. Translating gives CASSDRPGYEQYF. The variable domain in full, with the rest retrieved from reference TRBV2 and TRBJ2-7, is EPEVTQTPSHQVTQMGQEVILRCVPISNHLYFYWYRQILGQKVEFLVSFYNNEISEKSEIFDDQFSVERPDGSNFTLKIRSTKLEDSAMYFCASSDRPGYEQYFGPGTRLTVT.

V usage is TRBV11-1 and J usage is TRBJ2-5; 10 bases match TRBD1. The germline V gene has CDR1 SGHAT and CDR2 FQDESV (reference sequence). With V trimmed by 2 bases and J by 11 bases, 11 bases remained unmatched. The CDR3 has 15 residues. DNA for the CDR3: TGTGCCAGCAGCTTACGGGACAGGGGAACGGAGGAGCAGTACTTC. It specifies CASSLRDRGTEEQYF.

The chain joins TRBV7-2 to TRBJ1-6; D perhaps matches TRBD1 (5 bases). The CDR3 length is 19 residues. With 5 bases removed from V and 10 bases from J, the gap between germline ends came to 30 bases. The germline gives CDR1 SGHTA, CDR2 FQGNSA. CDR3 DNA: TGTGCCAGCAGCGTCGCAACGCTCAGGGTTTATAGTTTGAAGTCACCCCTCCACTTT. It encodes CASSVATLRVYSLKSPLHF.

This clonotype has a count of ten or more. V usage is TRBV29-1 and J usage is TRBJ2-7; 7 nucleotides match TRBD1. V lost 1 base to trimming and J lost 3 bases; unmatched junction nucleotides: 3. This CDR3 has 13 amino acids. The germline V gene has CDR1 SQVTM and CDR2 ANQGSEA. The CDR3 reads CSVEGGQNYEQYF. In DNA, the CDR3 is TGCAGCGTTGAAGGGGGACAGAACTACGAGCAGTACTTC.

The CDR3 DNA is TGCAGTGCAGAACTAGCGGGGGAAGGAGATACGCAGTATTTT. Encoded protein: CSAELAGEGDTQYF. The chain recombines TRBV20-1 with TRBJ2-3; 11 bases are shared with TRBD2. The CDR3 length is 14 residues. Germline CDR1 and CDR2: DFQATT and SNEGSKA (reference sequence). The V gene end was trimmed by 6 bases and the J gene end by 5 bases; junction bases not matched to a gene: 7.

The chain has TRBV4-2 and TRBJ2-5; TRBD1 matches 9 bases. V dropped 2 bases and J dropped 2; count of bases not matched to a gene: 9. The CDR3 is 17 amino acids. The germline gives CDR1 LGHNA, CDR2 YNFKEQ. This chain's CDR3 is CASSQPGGGTGQETQYF. The CDR3 DNA sequence: TGTGCCAGCAGCCAACCAGGAGGAGGGACAGGGCAAGAGACCCAGTACTTC.

This clonotype appeared a few times. The chain uses TRBV18 and TRBJ2-6; D uncertain. Trimming removed 1 base at V and 2 bases at J, with 9 bases between. The germline gives CDR1 KGHSH, CDR2 LQKENI. This CDR3 comprises 16 residues. The CDR3 region has the DNA TGTGCCAGCTCACCACTAAGTGCGGCTGGGGCCAACGTCCTGACTTTC. It translates to CASSPLSAAGANVLTF.

J is TRBJ2-7 and V is TRBV4-3; D is possibly TRBD2 (5 bases). Germline V gene sequence: CDR1 LGHNA, CDR2 YSLEER. Trimming left V 2 bases short and J 3 bases short, with 17 bases between. The CDR3 is 16 amino acids. DNA of the CDR3: TGCGCCAGCAGCCAATACTGGCAGACCCGGGGCTACGAGCAGTACTTC. Encoded protein: CASSQYWQTRGYEQYF.

This clonotype was seen a handful of times. The V and J genes are TRBV6-1 and TRBJ2-7; 13 positions match TRBD2. Looked up from germline, CDR1 is MNHNS and CDR2 is SASEGT. J gave up 3 bases and V 5 bases, and 10 bases lay outside the gene matches. The CDR3 length is 17 residues. The CDR3 DNA reads TGTGCCAGCAGTCGGGGACTAGCGGGGTCGCGGATCTACGAGCAGTACTTC. Its translation is CASSRGLAGSRIYEQYF.

There are many counts of this clonotype. The chain uses TRBV28 and TRBJ2-5, with TRBD2 matching over 8 bases. V lost 5 bases, J lost 2 bases, and 4 bases stayed unmatched. This CDR3 is built from 14 residues. Germline V gives CDR1 MDHEN, CDR2 SYDVKM. CDR3 nucleotides: TGTGCCAGCAGTAGCGGGGGTCATCAAGAGACCCAGTACTTC. This sequence encodes CASSSGGHQETQYF.

V gene TRBV24-1 combines with J gene TRBJ1-5, with D perhaps TRBD1 (6 bases). The CDR3 spans 16 residues. Trimming removed 3 bases at V and 3 bases at J, with 14 bases between. Germline assignment: CDR1 KGHDR and CDR2 SFDVKD. The CDR3 DNA is TGTGCCACCAGTGATGGAGGTCAGGGGTACAATCAGCCCCAGCATTTT. Translating gives CATSDGGQGYNQPQHF.

The chain is built from TRBV24-1 and TRBJ2-5; D is unresolved. The DNA end lines up better with TRBJ2-7; the J call may be wrong. The CDR3 consists of 11 residues. Germline values: CDR1 KGHDR, CDR2 SFDVKD. CDR3 bases: TGTGCCACCAGTGATTTTAACGAGCAGTACTTC. It encodes CATSDFNEQYF.

This clonotype was seen a handful of times. V usage is TRBV7-2 and J usage is TRBJ2-7, with D perhaps given as TRBD1 or TRBD2 (5 bases each). This CDR3 region has 17 residues. Germline CDR1 reads SGHTA; CDR2 reads FQGNSA. The ends were cut back, 6 bases at V and 4 bases at J, with 25 bases in the middle. The CDR3 sequence is CASSSPRSAGTPYEQYF. The CDR3 DNA reads TGTGCCAGCAGTTCTCCGCGTTCAGCCGGGACCCCGTACGAGCAGTACTTC. The full variable domain, rest sourced from reference TRBV7-2 and TRBJ2-7, is GAGVSQSPSNKVTEKGKDVELRCDPISGHTALYWYRQSLGQGLEFLIYFQGNSAPDKSGLPSDRFSAERTGGSVSTLTIQRTQQEDSAVYLCASSSPRSAGTPYEQYFGPGTRLTVT.

V usage is TRBV28 and J usage is TRBJ2-5; TRBD2 matches at 8 bases. Per the germline V gene, CDR1 is MDHEN and CDR2 is SYDVKM. There are 15 residues in the CDR3. V trimming: 4 bases; J trimming: 5 bases; junction bases outside the gene matches: 9. DNA of the CDR3: TGTGCCAGCAGTTCCTGGGGAGCGGGGGAGGAGACCCAGTACTTC. It translates to CASSSWGAGEETQYF. Drawing the rest from reference TRBV28 and TRBJ2-5, the complete variable domain is DVKVTQSSRYLVKRTGEKVFLECVQDMDHENMFWYRQDPGLGLRLIYFSYDVKMKEKGDIPEGYSVSREKKERFSLILESASTNQTSMYLCASSSWGAGEETQYFGPGTRLLVL.

This clonotype was recorded once. The chain combines TRBV14 with TRBJ2-3, with TRBD2 matching over 8 bases. Germline loops: CDR1 SGHDN, CDR2 FVKESK. This CDR3 comprises 15 residues. The junction had 4 bases not matched to a gene; V was cut back by 2 bases and J by 3 bases. CDR3 residues: CASSQYGGVTDTQYF. In nucleotides, the CDR3 is TGTGCCAGCAGCCAATACGGGGGGGTGACAGATACGCAGTATTTT.

In this sample, this clonotype turned up a few times. The chain carries TRBV5-1 and TRBJ1-5; the match to TRBD1 covers 9 bases. From germline, CDR1 is SGHRS and CDR2 YFSETQ. After removal of 5 bases from V and 4 bases from J, the junction contained 7 bases not matched to a gene. The CDR3 consists of 15 residues. The CDR3 nucleotides read TGCGCCAGCAGTACCGGGACAGGGTGGAATCAGCCCCAGCATTTT. It translates to CASSTGTGWNQPQHF.

As to this clonotype: At one end, the junction sequence differs from germline, possibly due to a read error. J is TRBJ1-4 and V is TRBV7-9; 7 bases line up with TRBD1. CDR1 and CDR2 from the germline V gene are SEHNR and FQNEAQ (reference sequence). This CDR3 spans 17 amino acids. This CDR3 is CASSLSRTGTTHEKLFF. For the CDR3, the DNA is TGTGCCAGCAGCCTATCACGGACAGGCACAACTCATGAAAAACTGTTTTTT.

CDR3 DNA: TGTGCCAGCAGGTCTAACACTGGGGATTGGGATACGCAGTATTTT. Its translation: CASRSNTGDWDTQYF. The J gene is TRBJ2-3, the V gene TRBV12-3 or TRBV12-4; no clear D. The CDR3 contains 15 residues. With 6 bases removed from V and 6 bases from J, the gap between germline ends came to 19 bases.